Included here is one T cell receptor (beta chain) sequence, with context. This specimen belongs to a study of response to subunit inactivated influenza vaccine. TCRdb ran MiXCR on the RT-PCR reads and lists one entry per CDR3 protein. The sample holds about 540,000 distinct CDR3 sequences; 20% to 25% are singletons and the top ten take 2.5% to 3.5%. The same sample was also used in a study of T cells expressing NK-cell markers. That source reports: Synthesis of TCR beta cDNA relied on 5'RACE template switching carrying UMIs. Anti-gamma-delta TCR antibody use in several experiments restricted sorting to alpha-beta TCR T cells. Six of the donors carried dominant NKG2C+ clonotypes that took up roughly 1.0-8% of their CD8+ T cells. There were a handful of donors in whom these clonotypes also led the CD3+CD56-NKG2C+ fraction. Whether the expanded NKG2C+ T cell clones recognized HCMV remained unclear.

The sample was CD4+ T cells sorted from PBMCs, taken 12 days after vaccination. The TCR comes from a man between 50 and 59 years old who received an inactivated influenza vaccine.

The CDR3 reads CSARKTGTHEQYF. CDR3 coding DNA: TGCAGTGCAAGAAAGACAGGTACCCACGAGCAGTACTTC. The chain is built from TRBV20-1 and TRBJ2-7; possible D gene TRBD1, 6 bases. With 6 bases removed from V and 5 bases from J, the gap between germline ends came to 17 bases. This CDR3 is built from 13 residues. Germline CDR1 DFQATT, CDR2 SNEGSKA (reference sequence).